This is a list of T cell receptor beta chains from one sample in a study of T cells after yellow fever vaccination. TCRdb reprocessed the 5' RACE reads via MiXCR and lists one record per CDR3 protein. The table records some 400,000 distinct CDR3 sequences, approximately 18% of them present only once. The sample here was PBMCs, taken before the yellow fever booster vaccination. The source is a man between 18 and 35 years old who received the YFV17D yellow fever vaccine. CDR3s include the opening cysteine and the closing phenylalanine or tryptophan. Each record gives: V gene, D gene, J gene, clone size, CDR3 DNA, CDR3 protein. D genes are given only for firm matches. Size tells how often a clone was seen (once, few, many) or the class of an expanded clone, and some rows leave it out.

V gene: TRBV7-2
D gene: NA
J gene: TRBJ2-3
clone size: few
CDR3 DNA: TGTGCCAGCAGTCCCCCGGGGGTGGGAGATACGCAGTATTTT
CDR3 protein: CASSPPGVGDTQYF

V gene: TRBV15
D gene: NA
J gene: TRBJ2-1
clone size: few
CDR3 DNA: TGTGCCACCAGTTTTCAGGCAGGGATGAGTGAGCAGTTCTTC
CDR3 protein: CATSFQAGMSEQFF

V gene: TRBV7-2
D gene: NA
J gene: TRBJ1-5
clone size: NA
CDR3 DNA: TGTGCCAGCAGCCCTCGATGGAGCAATCAGCCCCAGCATTTT
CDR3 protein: CASSPRWSNQPQHF

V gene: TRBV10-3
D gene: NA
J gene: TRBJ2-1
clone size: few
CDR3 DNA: TGTGCCATCAGGGGTTCCGGCGATGAGCAGTTCTTC
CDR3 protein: CAIRGSGDEQFF

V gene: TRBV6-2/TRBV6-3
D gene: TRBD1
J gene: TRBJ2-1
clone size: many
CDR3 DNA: TGTGCCAGCAGACCGACAGGGAGCTCCTACAATGAGCAGTTCTTC
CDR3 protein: CASRPTGSSYNEQFF

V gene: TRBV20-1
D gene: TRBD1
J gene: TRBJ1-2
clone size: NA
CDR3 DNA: TGCAGTGCCACCGACAGGGTCAGCTATGGCTACACCTTC
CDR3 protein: CSATDRVSYGYTF

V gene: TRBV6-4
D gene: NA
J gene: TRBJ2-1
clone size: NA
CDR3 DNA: TGTGCCAGCAGTGACGGCGGGGCCTACAATGAGCAGTTCTTC
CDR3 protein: CASSDGGAYNEQFF

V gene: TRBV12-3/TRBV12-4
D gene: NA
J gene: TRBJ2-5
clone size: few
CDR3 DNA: TGTGCCAGCAGTTTAGTTCCGGGGGGCGTGGAGACCCAGTACTTC
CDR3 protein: CASSLVPGGVETQYF

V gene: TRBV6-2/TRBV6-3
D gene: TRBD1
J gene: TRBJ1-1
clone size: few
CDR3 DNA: TGTGCCAGCATCTGGACAGGAATGAACACTGAAGCTTTCTTT
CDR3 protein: CASIWTGMNTEAFF

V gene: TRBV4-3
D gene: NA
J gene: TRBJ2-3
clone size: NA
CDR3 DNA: TGCGCCAGCAGCCAAGATCTTTTACGGGGCTTTAGCACAGATACGCAGTATTTT
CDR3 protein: CASSQDLLRGFSTDTQYF

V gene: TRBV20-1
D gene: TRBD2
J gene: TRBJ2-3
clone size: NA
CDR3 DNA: TGCAGTGCCCCGCCTTCCGGGCGGGGGGGCTCCGGTTTAGATACGCAGTATTTT
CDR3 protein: CSAPPSGRGGSGLDTQYF

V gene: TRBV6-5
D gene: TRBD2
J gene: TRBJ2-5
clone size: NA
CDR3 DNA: TGTGCCAGCAGTTACAGCGGGGGGGACCAAGAGACCCAGTACTTC
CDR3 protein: CASSYSGGDQETQYF

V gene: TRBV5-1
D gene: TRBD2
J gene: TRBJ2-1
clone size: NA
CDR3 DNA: TGCGCCAGCACCCCGGGCGGGGGAATGTGGAGCACCTACAATGAGCAGTTCTTC
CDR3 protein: CASTPGGGMWSTYNEQFF

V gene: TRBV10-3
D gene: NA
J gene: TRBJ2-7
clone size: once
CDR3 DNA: TGTGCCATCAGTGGGGCCCTTGGGCGGGGCCCCTCCTACGAGCAGTACTTC
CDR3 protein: CAISGALGRGPSYEQYF

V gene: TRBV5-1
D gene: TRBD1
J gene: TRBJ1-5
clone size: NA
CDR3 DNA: TGCGCCAGCAGCTTGGGGGACAGTTTACATCAGCCCCAGCATTTT
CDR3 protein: CASSLGDSLHQPQHF

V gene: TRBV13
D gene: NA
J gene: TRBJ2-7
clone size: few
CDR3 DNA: TGTGCCAGCAGCTTAGTTGCGGGCCACTACGAGCAGTACTTC
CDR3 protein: CASSLVAGHYEQYF

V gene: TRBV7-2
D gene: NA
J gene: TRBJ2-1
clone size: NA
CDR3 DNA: TGTGCCAGCAGCTTGGGGGCACCTCGGGGGGAGGGGAATGAGCAGTTCTTC
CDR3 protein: CASSLGAPRGEGNEQFF

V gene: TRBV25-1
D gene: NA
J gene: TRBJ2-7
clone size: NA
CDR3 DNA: TGTGCCAGCAGTGCGGTGTGGGCAGACCCCTACGAGCAGTACTTC
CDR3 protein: CASSAVWADPYEQYF

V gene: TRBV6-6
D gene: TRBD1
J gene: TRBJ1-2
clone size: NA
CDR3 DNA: TGTGCCAGCACAAACAGGGGCTATGGCTACACCTTC
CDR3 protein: CASTNRGYGYTF

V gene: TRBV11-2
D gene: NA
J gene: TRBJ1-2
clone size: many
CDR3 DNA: TGTGCCAGCAGCTCCCCCCAGGGTTATGGCTACACCTTC
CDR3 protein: CASSSPQGYGYTF

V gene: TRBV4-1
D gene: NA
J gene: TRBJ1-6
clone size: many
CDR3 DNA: TGCGCCAGCAGCCACGGGAGCTCCTATAATTCACCCCTCCACTTT
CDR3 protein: CASSHGSSYNSPLHF

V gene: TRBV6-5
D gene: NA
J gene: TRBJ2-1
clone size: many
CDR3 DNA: TGTGCCAGCAGTTACTCGATCAACAATGAGCAGTTCTTC
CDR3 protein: CASSYSINNEQFF

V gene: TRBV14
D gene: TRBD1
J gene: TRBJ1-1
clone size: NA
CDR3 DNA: TGTGCCAGCAGCCAGGGGACAGGGATCGATGCTTTCTTT
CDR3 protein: CASSQGTGIDAFF

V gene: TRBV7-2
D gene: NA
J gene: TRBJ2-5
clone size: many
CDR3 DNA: TGTGCCAGCAGCACCGGGACCTCGGAGACCCAGTACTTC
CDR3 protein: CASSTGTSETQYF

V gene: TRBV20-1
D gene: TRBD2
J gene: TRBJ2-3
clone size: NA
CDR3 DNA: TGCAGTGCTACGAAAGCGGGGACGACAGATACGCAGTATTTT
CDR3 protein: CSATKAGTTDTQYF

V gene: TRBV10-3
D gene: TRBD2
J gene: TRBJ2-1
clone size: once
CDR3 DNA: TGTGCCATCAGCACTAGCGGGGGGGATGAGCAGTTCTTC
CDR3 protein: CAISTSGGDEQFF

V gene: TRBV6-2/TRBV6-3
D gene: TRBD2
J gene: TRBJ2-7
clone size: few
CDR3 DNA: TGTGCCAGCAACCTAGCGGGGGGCTCGCGGCAGTACTTC
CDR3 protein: CASNLAGGSRQYF

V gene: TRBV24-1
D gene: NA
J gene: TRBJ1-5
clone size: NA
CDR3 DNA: TGTGCCACCAGCGCCACAGGGATCGGCAATCAGCCCCAGCATTTT
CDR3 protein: CATSATGIGNQPQHF

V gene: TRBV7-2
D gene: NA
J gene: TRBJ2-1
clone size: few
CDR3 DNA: TGTGCCAGCAGCTCTCCCCCGCGCCAGACACCCAATGAGCAGTTCTTC
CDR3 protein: CASSSPPRQTPNEQFF

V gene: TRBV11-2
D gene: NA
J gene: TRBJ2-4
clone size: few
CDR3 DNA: TGTGCCAGCAGCTTAGGGGACGTAGCCAAAAACATTCAGTACTTC
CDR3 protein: CASSLGDVAKNIQYF

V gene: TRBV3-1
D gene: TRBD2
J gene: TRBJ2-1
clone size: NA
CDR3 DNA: TGTGCCAGCAGCCATGCGTCTCTCATCCCGGGACTAGCGGGGAGGAATGAGCAGTTCTTC
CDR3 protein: CASSHASLIPGLAGRNEQFF

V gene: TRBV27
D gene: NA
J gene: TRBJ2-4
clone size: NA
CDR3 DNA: TGTGCCAGCAGGGAGGGGGCTGGAGTTCAGTACTTC
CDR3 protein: CASREGAGVQYF